Below, 19 T cell receptor beta chains from the same sample are listed, as sequenced in a study of blood T cell repertoires in COVID-19. Generated by immunoSEQ multiplex PCR, the TCRdb table keeps only in-frame clones and is missing some. There are 140,000 or so clones in the sample; roughly 79% occur only once, and roughly 8.6% lies in the top ten. Sequenced sample: peripheral blood. These TCRs come from a man aged 45 to 65 with active or convalescent COVID-19.

This clone turned up a few times. The chain couples TRBV6-5 to TRBJ1-5, with 8 positions matching TRBD1. Trimming took 6 bases from V and 5 from J; bases not matched to a gene: 3. In germline, CDR1 is MNHEY, CDR2 SVGAGI. This CDR3 contains 13 residues. The CDR3 DNA sequence: TGTGCCAGCAGGGAGACAGGGGATCAGCCCCAGCATTTT. This gives the protein CASRETGDQPQHF.

This clone has only a few counts. The chain has TRBV6-1 and TRBJ1-1, with TRBD1 matching 7 bases. Germline CDR1 MNHNS, CDR2 SASEGT. V was clipped by 3 bases and J by 2 bases; unmatched bases: 6. CDR3 length equals 15 residues. The DNA of the CDR3 is TGTGCCAGCAGTGAGGCGGGACAGTATAACACTGAAGCTTTCTTT. The encoded protein is CASSEAGQYNTEAFF.

The CDR3 region is CASSRVVGEDEKLFF. DNA of the CDR3: TGTGCCAGCAGCCGAGTAGTGGGGGAGGATGAAAAACTGTTTTTT. This rearrangement joins TRBV5-6 to TRBJ1-4; D might be TRBD1 (5 bases). The germline V gene encodes CDR1 SGHDT and CDR2 YYEEEE. The V end was cut by 4 bases, the J end by 6 bases, with 16 bases between. This CDR3 comprises 15 residues.

The chain uses TRBV29-1 and TRBJ2-3; TRBD1 might be the D (5 bases). The length of the CDR3 is 14 residues. In germline, CDR1 is SQVTM, CDR2 ANQGSEA. V lost 6 bases to trimming and J lost 0 bases, with 13 bases between them. The CDR3 loop reads CSVAQGTSTDTQYF. The CDR3 DNA is TGCAGCGTGGCTCAGGGTACTAGCACAGATACGCAGTATTTT.

The J gene is TRBJ1-5, the V gene TRBV7-2; D is uncertain. The V end lost 2 bases, the J end lost 0 bases, and 2 bases lay between the germline ends. CDR1 and CDR2 (germline): SGHTA, FQGNSA. The CDR3 is 13 amino acids. Written as DNA, the CDR3 is TGTGCCAGCAGCTTACTTAGCAATCAGCCCCAGCATTTT. Amino acid sequence: CASSLLSNQPQHF.

The chain links TRBV5-1 to TRBJ1-2; possibly TRBD1 for D (5 bases). Germline V lookup: CDR1 SGHRS, CDR2 YFSETQ. The CDR3 runs 13 residues. Between the trimmed V and J ends, which lost 0 bases and 7 bases, there was a span of 10 bases. The CDR3 is CASSLASQGGYTF. The DNA for the CDR3 is TGCGCCAGCAGCTTGGCCAGCCAGGGTGGCTACACCTTC.

The V gene is TRBV2, the J gene TRBJ1-5, with D maybe TRBD1 (6 bases). Per the germline V gene, CDR1 is SNHLY and CDR2 is FYNNEI. The CDR3 consists of 14 residues. V gave up 4 bases and J gave up 2 bases, with 9 bases separating them. Here the CDR3 reads CASSVPGGNQPQHF. CDR3 nucleotides: TGTGCCAGCAGTGTGCCAGGGGGCAATCAGCCCCAGCATTTT.

This clone was seen once. CDR3 loop: CASSWGREAEAFF. The CDR3 region has the DNA TGTGCCAGCAGCTGGGGCCGGGAGGCTGAAGCTTTCTTT. The J gene is TRBJ1-1, the V gene TRBV7-2, with D possibly TRBD1 on 5 matching bases. The CDR3 length is 13 residues. Germline CDR1 and CDR2: SGHTA and FQGNSA. The ends were cut back, 4 bases at V and 6 bases at J, with 12 bases in the middle.

The rearrangement joins TRBV10-3 to TRBJ2-3, with D possibly matching TRBD2 (5 bases). The CDR3 sequence is 18 residues long. Trimming removed 7 bases at V and 0 bases at J, with 23 bases between. Germline values: CDR1 ENHRY, CDR2 SYGVKD. CDR3 nucleotides: TGTGCCATCAATCGGGGTTTTATCGTGAGGGAGAGCACAGATACGCAGTATTTT. This translates into CAINRGFIVRESTDTQYF.

The chain uses TRBV7-3 and TRBJ2-5; D unclear. The CDR3 is made up of 14 amino acids. V lost 5 bases to trimming and J lost 2 bases, with 12 bases between them. Looked up from germline, CDR1 is SGHTA and CDR2 is FQGTGA. CDR3 coding DNA: TGTGCCAGCAGCCGTACGGGTGCTCAAGAGACCCAGTACTTC. It encodes CASSRTGAQETQYF. The variable domain in full, with the rest retrieved from reference TRBV7-3 and TRBJ2-5, is GAGVSQTPSNKVTEKGKYVELRCDPISGHTALYWYRQSLGQGPEFLIYFQGTGAADDSGLPNDRFFAVRPEGSVSTLKIQRTERGDSAVYLCASSRTGAQETQYFGPGTRLLVL.

Concerning this clone: At one end the junction does not follow the germline gene, possibly because of a read error. This chain links TRBV7-7 with TRBJ2-3; 12 positions agree with TRBD2. Germline V gene lookup returns CDR1 SSHAT and CDR2 FNYEAQ (reference sequence). The CDR3 sequence is 16 residues long. The CDR3, as DNA: TGTGCTAGCAGCTTAGGGACTAGCGGGCCAACAGATACGCAGTATTTT. It codes for CASSLGTSGPTDTQYF.

The chain employs TRBV11-2 and TRBJ2-1; possibly TRBD1 for D (5 bases). There are 12 residues in the CDR3. Germline V lookup: CDR1 SGHAT, CDR2 FQNNGV. Trimming took off 5 bases at V and 7 bases at J, with 9 bases between the two ends. The CDR3 bases are TGTGCCAGCAGCACTACAGGTAATGAGCAGTTCTTC. Protein product: CASSTTGNEQFF.

This chain links TRBV3-1 (or the pseudogene TRBV3-2) with TRBJ2-1, with 8 nucleotides matching TRBD2. V was pared by 1 base and J by 6 bases, with 8 bases of the junction left unmatched. This CDR3 is built from 16 residues. Germline CDR1 is LGHDT and CDR2 is YNNKEL (reference sequence). CDR3 sequence (DNA): TGTGCCAGCAGCCAAGTAACGGGAGGGTACTCCAATGAGCAGTTCTTC. Residues: CASSQVTGGYSNEQFF.

This clone has a single count. Here the CDR3 reads CAISGEGRTTGELFF. The CDR3 DNA reads TGTGCCATCAGTGGGGAGGGGAGGACCACCGGGGAGCTGTTTTTT. The gene calls are TRBV10-3 and TRBJ2-2; 7 bases align to TRBD2. CDR1 ENHRY and CDR2 SYGVKD come from the germline V gene. The ends lost 4 bases at V and 4 bases at J; junction bases unmatched: 6. The CDR3 has 15 residues.

The chain employs TRBV3-1 (or the pseudogene TRBV3-2) and TRBJ1-1; D may be TRBD1 (5 bases). V shed 6 bases and J shed 0 bases, with 11 bases lying between them. The CDR3 spans 14 residues. Germline lookup yields CDR1 LGHDT and CDR2 YNNKEL (reference sequence). This chain's CDR3 is CASRRTWMNTEAFF. CDR3 nucleotides: TGTGCCAGCAGAAGGACATGGATGAACACTGAAGCTTTCTTT.

This clone was recorded only once. The V gene is TRBV6-5, the J gene TRBJ2-5, with a possible D match to TRBD2 (6 bases). This CDR3 is built from 13 residues. Deletions cut 2 bases from V and 5 bases from J, with 9 bases between. Germline CDR1 is MNHEY and CDR2 is SVGAGI. The CDR3: CASSYGGGETQYF. CDR3 bases: TGTGCCAGCAGTTACGGTGGGGGGGAGACCCAGTACTTC.

The chain links TRBV4-2 to TRBJ2-7; 9 bases line up with TRBD2. V was pared by 4 bases and J by 3 bases, with 7 bases of the junction left unmatched. In germline, CDR1 is LGHNA, CDR2 YNFKEQ. The CDR3 is 15 amino acids. CDR3 residues: CASSPLGSGSYEQYF. Here the CDR3 DNA reads TGTGCCAGCAGCCCCCTGGGTAGCGGGAGCTACGAGCAGTACTTC.

V gene TRBV28 combines with J gene TRBJ2-5; D unresolved. The V gene lost 5 bases and the J gene lost 5 bases, with 15 bases spanning the gap. CDR3 length: 14 residues. From germline, CDR1 is MDHEN and CDR2 SYDVKM. CDR3 sequence reads: CASSPAHLRETQYF. The CDR3 DNA follows: TGTGCCAGCAGTCCCGCACATCTGCGGGAGACCCAGTACTTC.

V is TRBV2 and J is TRBJ2-7, with 9 nucleotides matching TRBD2. The CDR3 is 16 amino acids. Losses at the gene ends were 4 bases for V and 6 bases for J; bases not matched to a gene: 13. Germline V lookup: CDR1 SNHLY, CDR2 FYNNEI. The CDR3, as DNA: TGTGCCAGCAGTGGGGGTAGCGGGAGAGTTTTTGGCGAGCAGTACTTC. It translates to CASSGGSGRVFGEQYF.